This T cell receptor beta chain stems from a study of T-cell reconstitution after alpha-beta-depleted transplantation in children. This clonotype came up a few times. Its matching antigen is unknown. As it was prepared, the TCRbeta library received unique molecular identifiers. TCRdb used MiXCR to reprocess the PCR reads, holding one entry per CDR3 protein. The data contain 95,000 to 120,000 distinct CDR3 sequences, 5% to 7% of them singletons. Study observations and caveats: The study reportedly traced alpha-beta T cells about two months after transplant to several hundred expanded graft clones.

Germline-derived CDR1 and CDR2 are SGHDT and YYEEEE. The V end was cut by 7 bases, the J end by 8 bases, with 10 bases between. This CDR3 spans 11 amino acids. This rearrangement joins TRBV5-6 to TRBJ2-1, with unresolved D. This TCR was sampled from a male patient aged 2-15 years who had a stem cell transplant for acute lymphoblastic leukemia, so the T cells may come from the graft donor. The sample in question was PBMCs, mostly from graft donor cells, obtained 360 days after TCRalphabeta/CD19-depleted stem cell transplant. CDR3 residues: CASRWGDEQFF. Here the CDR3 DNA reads TGTGCCAGCCGATGGGGTGATGAGCAGTTCTTC. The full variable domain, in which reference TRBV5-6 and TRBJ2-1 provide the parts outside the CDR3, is DAGVTQSPTHLIKTRGQQVTLRCSPKSGHDTVSWYQQALGQGPQFIFQYYEEEERQRGNFPDRFSGHQFPNYSSELNVNALLLGDSALYLCASRWGDEQFFGPGTRLTVL.